This TCR beta chain was profiled in a study of T-cell memory formation after mild COVID-19. Overall study: There were largely donor-specific TCR clusters.

Each CDR3 protein is one row after TCRdb ran MiXCR on the 5' RACE reads. The sample shows around 250,000 distinct CDR3 sequences, about 16% of them seen only once. Concerning this clonotype itself: Its antigen is still unknown.

Study-wide findings and caveats: For contracting clones, CD4+ ones sat mainly in CM and EM, CD8+ in EMRA.

V was cut by 5 bases and J by 7 bases, with 15 bases left in between. There are 13 residues in the CDR3. Germline V gene sequence: CDR1 SNHLY, CDR2 FYNNEI. The source of this sequence is a man younger than 30 who had mild COVID-19 (a few samples of this study predate the infection). Cell type and time point are not known. The chain couples TRBV2 to TRBJ2-7; D is possibly TRBD1 (6 bases). Source material: PBMCs or a T cell subset sorted from them (not recorded which). The chain's CDR3 is CASSKQGPREQYV. The CDR3 bases are TGTGCCAGCAGTAAACAGGGTCCTCGGGAGCAGTACGTC.